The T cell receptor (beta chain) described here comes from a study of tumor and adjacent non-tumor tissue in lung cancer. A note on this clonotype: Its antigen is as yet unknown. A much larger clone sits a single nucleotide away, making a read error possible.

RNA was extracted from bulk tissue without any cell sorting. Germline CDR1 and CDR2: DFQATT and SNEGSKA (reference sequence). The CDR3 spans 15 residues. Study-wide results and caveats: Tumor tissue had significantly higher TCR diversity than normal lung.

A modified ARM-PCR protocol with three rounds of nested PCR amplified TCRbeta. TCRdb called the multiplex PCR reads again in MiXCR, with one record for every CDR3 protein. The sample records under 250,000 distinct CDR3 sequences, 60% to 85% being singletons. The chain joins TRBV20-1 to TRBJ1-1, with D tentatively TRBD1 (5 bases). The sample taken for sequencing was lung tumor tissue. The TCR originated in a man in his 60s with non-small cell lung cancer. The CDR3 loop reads CGARDRGFVSTEAFF. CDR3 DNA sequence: TGCGGTGCTAGAGATCGGGGGTTCGTCAGCACTGAAGCTTTCTTT.